A single T cell receptor beta chain is shown here with its context. These data are taken from a study of regulatory T cells in long-lasting Graves disease. Across the study: More than 5 years of antithyroid drugs with positive TSH receptor antibodies defined persistent Graves' disease.

Time point: persistent/refractory GD, antithyroid drugs over 5 years with positive TRAb. Scientists built the TCR library using RNA that was extracted from PBMCs. Staff drew roughly 10 milliliters of peripheral blood into EDTA tubes. This CDR3 contains 17 residues. V was pared by 6 bases and J by 0 bases, with 10 bases of the junction left unmatched. Germline loops: CDR1 SGHVS, CDR2 FQNEAQ. Investigators prepared the TCR beta libraries by applying iRepertoire HTBI primers and Arm-PCR of CDR3 regions. TCRdb recomputed calls from the multiplex PCR reads with MiXCR, one row per CDR3 protein. The sample shows about 660,000 distinct CDR3 sequences, 30% of them seen only once.

V and J are TRBV7-8 and TRBJ1-5; the match to TRBD1 covers 8 bases. The origin of this receptor is a female donor with Graves disease. The sample in question was peripheral blood mononuclear cells (PBMCs), obtained when the disease was refractory, from a patient treated with antithyroid drugs. The CDR3 bases are TGTGCCAGCAGTAACGACAGGGGCAGTGATAGCAATCAGCCCCAGCATTTT. Amino acids: CASSNDRGSDSNQPQHF.